This TCR beta chain was recorded in a study of OX40 agonist ivuxolimab in advanced cancers. Overall study: Patients were dosed intravenously with ivuxolimab at 0.01 to 10 mg/kg every 2 weeks. Enrollees could have had prior anti-PD-1, anti-PD-L1 or anti-CTLA-4 therapy, which about 42% had received.

Germline loops: CDR1 SGDLS, CDR2 YYNGEE. The CDR3 has 16 amino acids. The V and J ends lost 3 bases and 3 bases, in that order; junction bases with no gene match: 6. Libraries were prepared by immunoSEQ multiplex PCR; TCRdb keeps only in-frame clonotypes and omits some of them. Of nearly 55,000 clones in the sample, approximately 84% were seen once. The chain carries TRBV9 and TRBJ2-2, with TRBD1 matching 9 bases. The sample was CD4+ or CD8+ T cells sorted from blood, taken in a trial of the OX40 agonist ivuxolimab. The TCR comes from an adult with an advanced solid tumor such as melanoma, head and neck, liver or kidney cancer. DNA of the CDR3: TGTGCCAGCAGCGGGACAGGGGCTCGGGACACCGGGGAGCTGTTTTTT. Translated: CASSGTGARDTGELFF.